Shown below are 23 T cell receptor beta chains from a single sample sequenced in a study of metastatic and nonmetastatic thyroid tumors. TCRdb re-called the PCR reads via MiXCR. In the table there are roughly 35,000 clones, 35% of which are singletons. Patients underwent thyroid surgery, and none had received any treatment before it. The material sequenced was tumor tissue. All receptors come from a female donor with papillary thyroid cancer or a benign thyroid nodule (not recorded which). Some clones in this sample may be carry-over from other donors' samples.

Details on this clone: One end of the junction does not line up with germline, which may come from a read error. The rearrangement uses TRBV12-3 or TRBV12-4 and TRBJ2-5; 9 positions match TRBD1. CDR3 size: 15 residues. CDR3 sequence (DNA): TGTGCCAGCAGTCTAGCCGGGACAGGGTGGGAGACCCAGTACTTC. Translated, it gives CASSLAGTGWETQYF.

CDR3 in amino acids: CSGTGVPPREQYF. The CDR3 nucleotides read TGCAGTGGGACAGGGGTGCCTCCTCGCGAGCAGTACTTC. V and J are TRBV20-1 and TRBJ2-7; 9 positions match TRBD1. V was pared by 7 bases and J by 6 bases, with 10 bases of the junction left unmatched. CDR3 size: 13 residues. Germline V gene data show CDR1 as DFQATT and CDR2 as SNEGSKA (reference sequence).

The rearrangement joins TRBV27 to TRBJ2-5, with 7 nucleotides matching TRBD1. From germline, CDR1 is MNHEY and CDR2 SMNVEV (reference sequence). The trim removed 8 bases at V and 1 base at J, leaving 4 bases unmatched. The CDR3 is made up of 13 amino acids. The CDR3: CASPGTAQETQYF. CDR3 sequence (DNA): TGTGCCAGCCCGGGGACAGCCCAAGAGACCCAGTACTTC.

V is TRBV27 and J is TRBJ2-1, with 9 bases identical to TRBD1. The V gene's germline CDR1 is MNHEY and CDR2 SMNVEV (reference sequence). The CDR3 is 15 residues long. V shed 2 bases, J shed 6 bases, and the junction held 5 bases outside the gene matches. CDR3 loop: CASSLEGQGGNEQFF. The CDR3 DNA sequence: TGTGCCAGCAGTTTAGAGGGACAGGGAGGCAATGAGCAGTTCTTC.

This clone appeared a few times. This sequence joins TRBV6-1 and TRBJ1-3, with a tentative D call TRBD1 (5 bases). V was trimmed by 4 bases and J by 0 bases, leaving 13 bases between them. CDR1 MNHNS and CDR2 SASEGT come from the germline V gene. The CDR3 consists of 16 residues. Here the CDR3 DNA reads TGTGCCAGCAGTGGGGGAAGGGGACTCTCTGGAAACACCATATATTTT. Translation: CASSGGRGLSGNTIYF.

The chain employs TRBV6-1 and TRBJ1-1; D uncertain. Germline V gene lookup returns CDR1 MNHNS and CDR2 SASEGT. This CDR3 is built from 13 residues. V was pared by 7 bases and J by 1 base, with 10 bases between. In nucleotides, the CDR3 is TGTGCCAGCACCCACGGGCAGAACACTGAAGCTTTCTTT. It encodes CASTHGQNTEAFF.

J is TRBJ2-1 and V is TRBV20-1; 10 bases are a match to TRBD2. Germline CDR1 DFQATT, CDR2 SNEGSKA (reference sequence). CDR3 length equals 14 residues. The CDR3 region has the DNA TGCAGCCCTACAGCCACTAGCGGGACGGACGGGCAGTTCTTC. Its protein product is CSPTATSGTDGQFF.

V usage is TRBV7-3 and J usage is TRBJ2-3; D is unresolved. The V gene's germline CDR1 is SGHTA and CDR2 FQGTGA. The CDR3 loop spans 15 amino acids. V lost 0 bases and J lost 1, with 8 bases in between. The CDR3 is CASSLTPFGTDTQYF. The CDR3 nucleotides read TGTGCCAGCAGCTTAACGCCATTCGGCACAGATACGCAGTATTTT.

The J gene is TRBJ2-6, the V gene TRBV9, with D possibly matching TRBD2 (5 bases). The CDR3 loop spans 19 amino acids. The germline gives CDR1 SGDLS, CDR2 YYNGEE. The V end was cut by 2 bases, the J end by 2 bases, with 20 bases between. The CDR3 loop is CASSVSGGGARTGANVLTF. For the CDR3, the DNA is TGTGCCAGCAGCGTCTCAGGAGGCGGAGCGAGGACTGGGGCCAACGTCCTGACTTTC.

J is TRBJ2-7 and V is TRBV5-1; 8 bases are a match to TRBD2. The ends lost 4 bases at V and 0 bases at J; junction bases unmatched: 3. CDR3 length: 14 amino acids. Germline V CDR1 and CDR2: SGHRS, YFSETQ. In DNA form, the CDR3 reads TGCGCCAGCAGCGGTAGCGGGGTCTCCTACGAGCAGTACTTC. Its translation is CASSGSGVSYEQYF. Drawing the rest from reference TRBV5-1 and TRBJ2-7, the complete variable domain is KAGVTQTPRYLIKTRGQQVTLSCSPISGHRSVSWYQQTPGQGLQFLFEYFSETQRNKGNFPGRFSGRQFSNSRSEMNVSTLELGDSALYLCASSGSGVSYEQYFGPGTRLTVT.

This chain links TRBV7-3 with TRBJ2-1; 10 bases align to TRBD1. The V and J ends lost 1 base and 10 bases, in that order; junction bases with no gene match: 7. This CDR3 is 15 amino acids long. In germline, CDR1 is SGHTA, CDR2 FQGTGA. As DNA, the CDR3 is TGTGCCAGCAGCTTAAGCGGGACAGGGGCAGGGGAGCAGTTCTTC. As protein: CASSLSGTGAGEQFF.

This clone showed up just a few times. V gene TRBV27 combines with J gene TRBJ2-7; 10 nucleotides agree with TRBD1. Germline CDR1 and CDR2: MNHEY and SMNVEV (reference sequence). The trim removed 1 base at V and 3 bases at J, leaving 9 bases unmatched. The CDR3 is 17 residues long. The CDR3 is CASSLFTGTGVFYEQYF. CDR3 coding DNA: TGTGCCAGCAGTTTATTCACCGGGACAGGGGTTTTCTACGAGCAGTACTTC.

The chain uses TRBV30 and TRBJ2-1, with TRBD2 matching over 9 bases. Losses at the gene ends were 1 base for V and 9 bases for J; bases not matched to a gene: 10. This CDR3 is 15 amino acids long. Looked up from germline, CDR1 is GTSNPN and CDR2 is SVGIG (reference sequence). The CDR3 DNA reads as TGTGCCTGGAGTGCGACTAGCGGTAGGAGCGGTGAGCAGTTCTTC. Residues: CAWSATSGRSGEQFF.

This clone has just a few counts. The chain has TRBV6-1 and TRBJ2-7; D is tentatively TRBD1 or TRBD2 (5 bases each). The V end was cut by 3 bases, the J end by 7 bases, with 16 bases between. The germline gives CDR1 MNHNS, CDR2 SASEGT. This CDR3 comprises 14 residues. In DNA form, the CDR3 reads TGTGCCAGCAGTGATACCAACCTGAGGGGAGAGCAGTACTTC. It codes for CASSDTNLRGEQYF.

The V and J genes are TRBV12-3 or TRBV12-4 and TRBJ1-5, with D unclear. The CDR3 is 14 residues long. V lost 6 bases and J 0 bases, leaving 9 bases between the germline ends. The CDR3 loop is CASSSKYSNQPQHF. CDR3 nucleotide sequence: TGTGCCAGCAGCTCGAAGTATAGCAATCAGCCCCAGCATTTT.

This clone was counted only a few times. The chain employs TRBV12-5 and TRBJ2-5; 7 positions agree with TRBD2. The DNA end lines up better with TRBJ2-1; the J call may be wrong. This CDR3 has 15 amino acids. Germline loops: CDR1 LGHNT, CDR2 FRNRAP. The CDR3 coding sequence is TGTGCTAGTGGTTTGAAATCTAGCGGAGATAATGAGCAGTTCTTC. Encoded protein: CASGLKSSGDNEQFF.

V is TRBV7-6 and J is TRBJ1-1, with 7 bases that match TRBD1. This CDR3 is 14 amino acids long. Germline lookup yields CDR1 SGHVS and CDR2 FNYEAQ. V was pared by 0 bases and J by 5 bases, with 3 bases of the junction left unmatched. The CDR3 sequence is CASSLAAGGTEAFF. The CDR3 bases are TGTGCCAGCAGCTTAGCGGCAGGGGGGACTGAAGCTTTCTTT.

The chain is built from TRBV12-5 and TRBJ2-1, with TRBD2 identical over 10 bases. The germline gives CDR1 LGHNT, CDR2 FRNRAP. The CDR3 extends over 15 amino acids. V trimming: 4 bases; J trimming: 3 bases; junction bases outside the gene matches: 3. Here the CDR3 DNA reads TGTGCTAGTGGTTCCCAGCGGGGGGGCTACAATGAGCAGTTCTTC. Translating gives CASGSQRGGYNEQFF.

A remark on this clone: An end of the junction does not agree with germline; a read error may underlie this. CDR3 region: CSARIGGPFGELFF. DNA for the CDR3: TGCAGTGCTAGAATAGGGGGGCCCTTCGGGGAGTTGTTTTTT. The chain joins TRBV20-1 to TRBJ2-2, with D tentatively TRBD1 or TRBD2 (6 bases each). This CDR3 has 14 amino acids. In germline, CDR1 is DFQATT, CDR2 SNEGSKA (reference sequence).

The genes are TRBV6-1 and TRBJ1-3; TRBD1 might be the D (6 bases). The CDR3 has 15 residues. Germline V lookup: CDR1 MNHNS, CDR2 SASEGT. V was pared by 6 bases and J by 3 bases, with 15 bases between. CDR3 amino acids: CASRLAGVVGNTIYF. CDR3 sequence (DNA): TGTGCCAGCAGACTTGCAGGGGTCGTTGGAAACACCATATATTTT.

The chain recombines TRBV6-2 or TRBV6-3 with TRBJ2-5; tentatively, D is TRBD2 (7 bases). This CDR3 has 14 amino acids. The germline V gene has CDR1 MNHEY and CDR2 SVGEGT. V shed 2 bases and J shed 5 bases, with 12 bases lying between them. The CDR3 sequence is CASSYNREGETQYF. The DNA for the CDR3 is TGTGCCAGCAGTTACAACAGGGAGGGGGAGACCCAGTACTTC.

This clone has more than one count but fewer than ten. The chain links TRBV19 to TRBJ2-7, with TRBD1 as a possible D gene (6 bases). Trimming left V 1 base short and J 4 bases short, with 8 bases between. Germline-derived CDR1 and CDR2 are LNHDA and SQIVND (reference sequence). The CDR3 has 13 amino acids. The CDR3 region is CASSIGTVYEQYF. As DNA, the CDR3 is TGTGCCAGTAGTATAGGGACAGTTTACGAGCAGTACTTC. The full variable domain, its missing parts supplied by reference TRBV19 and TRBJ2-7, is DGGITQSPKYLFRKEGQNVTLSCEQNLNHDAMYWYRQDPGQGLRLIYYSQIVNDFQKGDIAEGYSVSREKKESFPLTVTSAQKNPTAFYLCASSIGTVYEQYFGPGTRLTVT.

This clone was picked up a small number of times. The chain links TRBV6-1 to TRBJ2-3; 9 nucleotides line up with TRBD1. Per germline, CDR1 MNHNS and CDR2 SASEGT. J gave up 2 bases and V 5 bases, and 5 bases lay outside the gene matches. The CDR3 has 15 amino acids. The CDR3 here is CASSQDRGYTDTQYF. CDR3 DNA sequence: TGTGCCAGCAGTCAGGACAGGGGATACACAGATACGCAGTATTTT.